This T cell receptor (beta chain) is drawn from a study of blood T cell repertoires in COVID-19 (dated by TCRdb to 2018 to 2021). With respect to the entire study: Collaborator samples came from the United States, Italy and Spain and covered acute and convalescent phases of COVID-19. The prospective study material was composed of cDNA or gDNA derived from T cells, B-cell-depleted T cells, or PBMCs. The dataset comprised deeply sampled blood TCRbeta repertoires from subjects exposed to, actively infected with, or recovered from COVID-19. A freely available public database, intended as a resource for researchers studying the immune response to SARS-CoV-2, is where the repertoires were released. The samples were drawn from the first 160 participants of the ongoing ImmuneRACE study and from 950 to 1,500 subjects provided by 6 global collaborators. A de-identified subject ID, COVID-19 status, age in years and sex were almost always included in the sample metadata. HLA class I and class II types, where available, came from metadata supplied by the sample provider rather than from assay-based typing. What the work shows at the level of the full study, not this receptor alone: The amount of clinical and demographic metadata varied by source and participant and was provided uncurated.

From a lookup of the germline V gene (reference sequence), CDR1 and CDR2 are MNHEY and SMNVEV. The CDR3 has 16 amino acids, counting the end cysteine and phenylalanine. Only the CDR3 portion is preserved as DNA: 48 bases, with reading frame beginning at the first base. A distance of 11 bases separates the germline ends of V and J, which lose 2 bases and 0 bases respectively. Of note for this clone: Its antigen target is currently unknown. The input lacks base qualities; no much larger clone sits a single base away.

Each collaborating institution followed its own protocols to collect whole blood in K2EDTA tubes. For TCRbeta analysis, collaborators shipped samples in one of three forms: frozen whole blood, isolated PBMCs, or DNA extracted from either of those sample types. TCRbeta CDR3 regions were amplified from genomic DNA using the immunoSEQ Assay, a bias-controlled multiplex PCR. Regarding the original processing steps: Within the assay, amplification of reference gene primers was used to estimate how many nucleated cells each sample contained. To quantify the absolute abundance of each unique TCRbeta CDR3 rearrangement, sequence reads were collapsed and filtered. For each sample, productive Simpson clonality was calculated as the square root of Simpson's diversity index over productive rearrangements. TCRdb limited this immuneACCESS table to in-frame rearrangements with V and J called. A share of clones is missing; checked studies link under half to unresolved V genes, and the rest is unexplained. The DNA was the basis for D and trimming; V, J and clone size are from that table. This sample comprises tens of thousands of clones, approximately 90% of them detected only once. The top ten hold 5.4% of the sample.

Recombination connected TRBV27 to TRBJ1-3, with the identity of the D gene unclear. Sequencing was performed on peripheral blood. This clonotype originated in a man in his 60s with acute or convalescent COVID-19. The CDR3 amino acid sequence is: CASSLLYPSSGNTIYF. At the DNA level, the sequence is TGTGCCAGCAGTTTACTGTACCCGAGCTCTGGAAACACCATATATTTT.